The 3 T cell receptor beta chains listed next were all sequenced from one sample in a study of blood T cell repertoires in COVID-19. The table came from immunoSEQ multiplex PCR; TCRdb's copy has only in-frame clones and leaves some out. This sample carries roughly 100,000 clones, around nine tenths of them seen once, and the ten largest clones take around 2%. Material for sequencing was peripheral blood. The origin of the receptors is a man in his forties or fifties with active COVID-19.

The J gene is TRBJ2-5, the V gene TRBV9, with TRBD2 identical over 13 bases. CDR3 length equals 17 residues. Germline V gives CDR1 SGDLS, CDR2 YYNGEE. Losses at the gene ends were 3 bases for V and 5 bases for J; bases not matched to a gene: 10. CDR3 nucleotides: TGTGCCAGCAGCGAAGACCCGGGACTAGCGGGGCTTGAGACCCAGTACTTC. Protein sequence: CASSEDPGLAGLETQYF.

For the CDR3, the DNA is TGTGCCAGCAGCCCCGGTAAATCCTCCTACCAAGAGACCCAGTACTTC. It yields the protein CASSPGKSSYQETQYF. This chain connects TRBV5-8 to TRBJ2-5; D is unresolved. The CDR3 is 16 amino acids. In germline, CDR1 is SGHTS, CDR2 YDEGEE. V shed 4 bases and J shed 0 bases, with 16 bases lying between them.

In this sample, this clone is medium-sized. V usage is TRBV29-1 and J usage is TRBJ1-2, with D perhaps TRBD1 (6 bases). CDR1 and CDR2 from the germline V gene are SQVTM and ANQGSEA. There are 17 residues in the CDR3. The V end was cut by 6 bases, the J end by 0 bases, with 23 bases between. The CDR3 loop is CSVLIDDRPLANYGYTF. The CDR3 DNA follows: TGCAGCGTCCTCATCGACGACAGGCCGCTAGCTAACTATGGCTACACCTTC.